A single sample is the source of the 9 T cell receptor beta chains below, sequenced in a study of shared clonotypes between healthy human individuals. TCRdb keeps only in-frame clones here, not all; method: immunoSEQ multiplex PCR. The profile shows around 1,100,000 clones, around 77% of them singletons. Specimen: memory CD4+ T cells from PBMCs. This sample's subset: CD45RA-negative fraction. These receptors were taken from a man younger than 35 in good health. Some clones in this sample may be carry-over from other donors' samples.

V usage is TRBV7-8 and J usage is TRBJ2-7; D remains ambiguous. Germline CDR1 is SGHVS and CDR2 is FQNEAQ. Trimming left V 2 bases short and J 2 bases short, with 16 bases between. The CDR3 has 16 residues. The CDR3 region is CASSLSPGRATYEQYF. DNA of the CDR3: TGTGCCAGCAGCTTAAGTCCAGGTCGGGCTACCTACGAGCAGTACTTC. The full variable domain, completed using reference TRBV7-8 and TRBJ2-7, is GAGVSQSPRYKVAKRGQDVALRCDPISGHVSLFWYQQALGQGPEFLTYFQNEAQLDKSGLPSDRFFAERPEGSVSTLKIQRTQQEDSAVYLCASSLSPGRATYEQYFGPGTRLTVT.

DNA of the CDR3: TGTGCCAGCAGTGAAGGGGTCCCGAACACCGGGGAGCTGTTTTTT. It encodes CASSEGVPNTGELFF. J is TRBJ2-2 and V is TRBV2; D remains unclear. Germline V gene sequence: CDR1 SNHLY, CDR2 FYNNEI. The V and J ends lost 1 base and 0 bases respectively, with 6 bases between them. The CDR3 extends over 15 amino acids.

The V call is TRBV9, the J call TRBJ2-1; 9 bases map to TRBD2. CDR1 SGDLS and CDR2 YYNGEE come from the germline V gene. This CDR3 comprises 15 residues. The trim removed 1 base at V and 5 bases at J, leaving 4 bases unmatched. Written as DNA, the CDR3 is TGTGCCAGCAGCGTAAGCGGGAGGCCCAACAATGAGCAGTTCTTC. Translating it yields CASSVSGRPNNEQFF.

V is TRBV28 and J is TRBJ1-2; D not resolved. The ends were cut back, 5 bases at V and 1 base at J, with 11 bases in the middle. Germline lookup yields CDR1 MDHEN and CDR2 SYDVKM. CDR3 length equals 14 residues. CDR3: CASSPQGINYGYTF. In DNA form, the CDR3 reads TGTGCCAGCAGTCCCCAAGGGATTAACTATGGCTACACCTTC.

About this clone itself: This CDR3 is also generated by other DNA sequences in the sample. The V gene is TRBV11-3, the J gene TRBJ2-3, with D possibly TRBD2 on 6 matching bases. Looked up from germline, CDR1 is SGHNT and CDR2 is YENEEA. Trimming took 4 bases from V and 4 from J, leaving 12 bases between them. This CDR3 has 14 residues. The CDR3 region is CASSSPRGADTQYF. DNA for the CDR3: TGTGCCAGCAGCTCTCCGCGGGGTGCAGATACGCAGTATTTT.

The CDR3 loop is CASSAQQLMNTEAFF. In DNA form, the CDR3 reads TGTGCCAGCAGTGCACAGCAGCTCATGAACACTGAAGCTTTCTTT. The V gene is TRBV6-1, the J gene TRBJ1-1; D uncertain. The CDR3 consists of 15 residues. Germline V lookup: CDR1 MNHNS, CDR2 SASEGT. V lost 4 bases, J lost 0 bases, and 12 bases lay in between.

This CDR3 is CASEASVHGLNNYEQYF. In DNA form, the CDR3 reads TGTGCCAGCGAAGCCAGCGTCCACGGACTTAACAACTACGAGCAGTACTTC. This chain joins TRBV25-1 and TRBJ2-7, with a weak D call TRBD2 (5 bases). The CDR3 loop spans 17 amino acids. V was trimmed by 8 bases and J by 3 bases, leaving 26 bases between them. Germline V gene data show CDR1 as MGHDK and CDR2 as SYGVNS.

The chain employs TRBV18 and TRBJ1-5; D remains unclear. Germline V gene data show CDR1 as KGHSH and CDR2 as LQKENI. V lost 6 bases, J lost 11 bases, and 8 bases lay in between. The CDR3 is made up of 10 amino acids. CDR3 DNA: TGTGCCAGCTCCGGGCGGACCCAGCATTTT. It specifies CASSGRTQHF.

This clone was seen more than once but under ten times. The chain carries TRBV5-1 and TRBJ2-5; TRBD1 matches at 7 bases. Germline CDR1 reads SGHRS; CDR2 reads YFSETQ. The CDR3 extends over 15 amino acids. V dropped 7 bases and J dropped 2; count of bases not matched to a gene: 11. CDR3 amino acids: CASQYLRDSQETQYF. The CDR3 DNA sequence: TGCGCCAGCCAATACCTTAGGGACAGTCAAGAGACCCAGTACTTC.